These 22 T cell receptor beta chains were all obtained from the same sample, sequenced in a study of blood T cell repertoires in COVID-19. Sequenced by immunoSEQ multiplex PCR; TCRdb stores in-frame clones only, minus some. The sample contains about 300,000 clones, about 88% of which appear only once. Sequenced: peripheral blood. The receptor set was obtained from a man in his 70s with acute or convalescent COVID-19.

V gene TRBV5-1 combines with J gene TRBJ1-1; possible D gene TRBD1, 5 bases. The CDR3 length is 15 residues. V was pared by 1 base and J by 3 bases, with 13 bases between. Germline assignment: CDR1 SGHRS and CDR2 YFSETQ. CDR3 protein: CASSLSGGGDTEAFF. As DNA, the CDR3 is TGCGCCAGCAGCTTGTCCGGGGGAGGAGACACTGAAGCTTTCTTT.

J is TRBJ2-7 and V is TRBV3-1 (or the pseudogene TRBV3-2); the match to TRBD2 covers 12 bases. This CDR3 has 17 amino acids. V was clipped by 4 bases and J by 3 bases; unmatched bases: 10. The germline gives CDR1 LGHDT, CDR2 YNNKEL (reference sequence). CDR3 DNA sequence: TGTGCCAGCAGCCCCCTCCCCTGGACTAGCGGGAACTACGAGCAGTACTTC. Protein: CASSPLPWTSGNYEQYF.

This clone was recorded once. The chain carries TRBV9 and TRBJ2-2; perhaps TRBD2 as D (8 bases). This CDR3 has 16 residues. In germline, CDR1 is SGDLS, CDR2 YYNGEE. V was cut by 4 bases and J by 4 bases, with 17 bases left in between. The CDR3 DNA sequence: TGTGCCAGCAGCCCCCGGGAGGGACAGAGCACCGGGGAGCTGTTTTTT. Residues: CASSPREGQSTGELFF.

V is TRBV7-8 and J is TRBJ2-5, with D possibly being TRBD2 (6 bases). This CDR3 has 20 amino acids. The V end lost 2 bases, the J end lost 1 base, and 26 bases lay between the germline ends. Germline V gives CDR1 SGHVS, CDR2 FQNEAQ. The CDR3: CASSLMSTMGAGNFQETQYF. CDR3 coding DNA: TGTGCCAGCAGCTTAATGAGTACCATGGGTGCGGGAAACTTCCAAGAGACCCAGTACTTC. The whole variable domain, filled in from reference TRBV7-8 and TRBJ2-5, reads GAGVSQSPRYKVAKRGQDVALRCDPISGHVSLFWYQQALGQGPEFLTYFQNEAQLDKSGLPSDRFFAERPEGSVSTLKIQRTQQEDSAVYLCASSLMSTMGAGNFQETQYFGPGTRLLVL.

The CDR3 DNA reads as TGCGCCAGCAGCTTGGTGGGAGCAACTAATGAAAAACTGTTTTTT. Translation gives CASSLVGATNEKLFF. This chain connects TRBV5-1 to TRBJ1-4; D gene ambiguous. Germline lookup yields CDR1 SGHRS and CDR2 YFSETQ. Between the trimmed V and J ends, which lost 0 bases and 0 bases, there was a span of 6 bases. The CDR3 contains 15 residues.

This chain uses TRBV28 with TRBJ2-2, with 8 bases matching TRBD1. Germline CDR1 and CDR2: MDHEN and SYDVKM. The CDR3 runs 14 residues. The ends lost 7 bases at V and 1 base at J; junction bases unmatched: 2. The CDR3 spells CASTGQVNTGELFF. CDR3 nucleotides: TGTGCCAGCACGGGACAGGTGAACACCGGGGAGCTGTTTTTT.

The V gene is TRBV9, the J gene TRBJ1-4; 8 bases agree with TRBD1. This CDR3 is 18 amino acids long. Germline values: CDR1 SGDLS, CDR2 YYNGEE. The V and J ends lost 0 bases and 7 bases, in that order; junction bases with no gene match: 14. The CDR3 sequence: CASSVGKTGEGYGEKLFF. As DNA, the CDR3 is TGTGCCAGCAGCGTAGGAAAGACAGGGGAGGGTTATGGTGAAAAACTGTTTTTT.

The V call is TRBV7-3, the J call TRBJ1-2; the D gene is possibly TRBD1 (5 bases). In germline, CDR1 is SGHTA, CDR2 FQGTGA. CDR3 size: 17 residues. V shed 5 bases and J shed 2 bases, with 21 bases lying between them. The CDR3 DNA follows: TGTGCCAGCAGCCCCCCTCGACAGCTCCTACTAAACTATGGCTACACCTTC. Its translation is CASSPPRQLLLNYGYTF.

CDR3 loop: CASRWDSVTGEQFF. CDR3 bases: TGTGCCAGCAGGTGGGACAGTGTAACGGGTGAGCAGTTCTTC. The J gene is TRBJ2-1, the V gene TRBV28; 7 nucleotides match TRBD1. The germline CDR1 and CDR2 sequences are MDHEN and SYDVKM. J gave up 9 bases and V 6 bases, and 11 bases lay outside the gene matches. The CDR3 runs to 14 residues.

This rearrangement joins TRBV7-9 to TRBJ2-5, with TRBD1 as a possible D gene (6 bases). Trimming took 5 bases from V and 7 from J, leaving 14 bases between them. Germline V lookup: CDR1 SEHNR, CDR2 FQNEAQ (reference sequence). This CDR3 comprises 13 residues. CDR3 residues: CASSQDSFGTQYF. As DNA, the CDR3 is TGTGCCAGCAGCCAGGACAGCTTTGGGACCCAGTACTTC.

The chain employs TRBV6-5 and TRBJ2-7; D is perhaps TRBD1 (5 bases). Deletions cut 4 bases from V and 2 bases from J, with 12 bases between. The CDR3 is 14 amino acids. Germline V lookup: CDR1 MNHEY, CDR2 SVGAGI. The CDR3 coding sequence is TGTGCCAGCAGTTTCACAGGCACCGCCTACGAGCAGTACTTC. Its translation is CASSFTGTAYEQYF.

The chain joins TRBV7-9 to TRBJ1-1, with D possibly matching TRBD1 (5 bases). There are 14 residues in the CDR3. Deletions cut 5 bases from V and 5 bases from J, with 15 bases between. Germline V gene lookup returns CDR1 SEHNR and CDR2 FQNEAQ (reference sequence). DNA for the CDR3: TGTGCCAGCAGCCCCCCCTCAGGGAGGACTGAAGCTTTCTTT. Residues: CASSPPSGRTEAFF.

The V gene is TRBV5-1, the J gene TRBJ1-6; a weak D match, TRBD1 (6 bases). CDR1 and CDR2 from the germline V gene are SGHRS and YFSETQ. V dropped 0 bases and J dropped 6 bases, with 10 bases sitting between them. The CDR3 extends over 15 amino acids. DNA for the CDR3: TGCGCCAGCAGCTTGGGCCAGGGGCGTAATTCACCCCTCCACTTT. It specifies CASSLGQGRNSPLHF.

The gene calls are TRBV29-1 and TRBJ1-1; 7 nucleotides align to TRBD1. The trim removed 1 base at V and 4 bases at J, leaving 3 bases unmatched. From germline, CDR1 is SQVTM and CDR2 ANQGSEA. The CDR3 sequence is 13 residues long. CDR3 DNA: TGCAGCGTTGAAGTGGGACAGACCACTGAAGCTTTCTTT. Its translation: CSVEVGQTTEAFF.

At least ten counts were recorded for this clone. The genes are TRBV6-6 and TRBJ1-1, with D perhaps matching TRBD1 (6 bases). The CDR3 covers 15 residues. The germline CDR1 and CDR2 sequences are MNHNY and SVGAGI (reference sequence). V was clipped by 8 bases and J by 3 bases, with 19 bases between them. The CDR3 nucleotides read TGTGCCAGCCGTCCGGAGACAGGTCGCGACACTGAAGCTTTCTTT. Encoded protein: CASRPETGRDTEAFF.

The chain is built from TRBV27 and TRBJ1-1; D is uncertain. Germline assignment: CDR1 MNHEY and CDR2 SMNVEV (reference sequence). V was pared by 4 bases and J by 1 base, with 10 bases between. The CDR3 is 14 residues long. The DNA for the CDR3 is TGTGCCAGCAGTTCTCAAGCGAGGAACACTGAAGCTTTCTTT. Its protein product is CASSSQARNTEAFF.

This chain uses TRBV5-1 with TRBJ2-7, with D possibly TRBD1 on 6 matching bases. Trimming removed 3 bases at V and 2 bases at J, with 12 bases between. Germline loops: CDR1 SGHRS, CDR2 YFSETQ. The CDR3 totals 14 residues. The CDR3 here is CASSSDSSPYEQYF. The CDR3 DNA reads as TGCGCCAGCAGCTCGGACAGTTCACCCTACGAGCAGTACTTC.

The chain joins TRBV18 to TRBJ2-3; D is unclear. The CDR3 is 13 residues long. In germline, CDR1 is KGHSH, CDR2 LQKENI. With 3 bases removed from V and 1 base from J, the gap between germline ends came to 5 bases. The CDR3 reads CASSPFGTDTQYF. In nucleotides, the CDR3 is TGTGCCAGCTCACCTTTCGGCACAGATACGCAGTATTTT.

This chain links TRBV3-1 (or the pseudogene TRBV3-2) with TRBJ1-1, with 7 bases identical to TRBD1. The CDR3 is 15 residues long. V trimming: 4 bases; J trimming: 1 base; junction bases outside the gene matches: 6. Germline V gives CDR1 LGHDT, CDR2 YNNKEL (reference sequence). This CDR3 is CASSPTGYPNTEAFF. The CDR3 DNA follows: TGTGCCAGCAGCCCGACAGGGTACCCGAACACTGAAGCTTTCTTT.

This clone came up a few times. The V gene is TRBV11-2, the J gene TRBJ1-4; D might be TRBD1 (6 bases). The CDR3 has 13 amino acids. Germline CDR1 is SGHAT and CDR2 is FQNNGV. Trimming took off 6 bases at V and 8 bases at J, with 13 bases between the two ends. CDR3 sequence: CASSPNRVEKLFF. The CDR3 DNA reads TGTGCCAGCAGTCCCAACAGGGTGGAAAAACTGTTTTTT.

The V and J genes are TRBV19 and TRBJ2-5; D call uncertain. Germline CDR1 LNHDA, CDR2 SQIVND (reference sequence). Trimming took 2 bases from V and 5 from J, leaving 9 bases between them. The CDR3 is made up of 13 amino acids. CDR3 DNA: TGTGCCAGTAGTATACGACTTCCGGAGACCCAGTACTTC. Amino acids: CASSIRLPETQYF.

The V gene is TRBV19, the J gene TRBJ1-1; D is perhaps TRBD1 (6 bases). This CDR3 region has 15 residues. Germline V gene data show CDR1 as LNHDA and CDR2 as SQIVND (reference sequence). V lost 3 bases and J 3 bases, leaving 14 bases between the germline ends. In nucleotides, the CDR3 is TGTGCCAGTAGTATCATCCAGACAGGTCACACTGAAGCTTTCTTT. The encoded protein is CASSIIQTGHTEAFF.